A single sample is the source of the 5 T cell receptor beta chains below, sequenced in a study of cytomegalovirus exposure and HLA in healthy donors. PCR was performed using 60 Vbeta and 13 Jbeta primers. Some clones are missing from TCRdb's copy, which holds only in-frame ones; the method was immunoSEQ multiplex PCR. The data hold about 130,000 clones, with roughly 80% observed a single time. The sample consisted of PBMCs. The receptor source for this set is a boy between 10 and 17 years old in good health and CMV-seronegative.

This sequence joins TRBV15 and TRBJ1-3; D call uncertain. The germline V and J ends were trimmed by 1 base and 1 base, with 17 bases remaining between them. Germline assignment: CDR1 LNHNV and CDR2 YYDKDF (reference sequence). This CDR3 spans 18 amino acids. The CDR3 protein is CATSRVFGVDESGNTIYF. The DNA for the CDR3 is TGTGCCACCAGCAGAGTTTTCGGGGTGGATGAATCTGGAAACACCATATATTTT.

The chain employs TRBV27 and TRBJ1-1; D might be TRBD1 (5 bases). CDR3 length equals 15 residues. V was pared by 7 bases and J by 0 bases, with 15 bases between. Germline V gene lookup returns CDR1 MNHEY and CDR2 SMNVEV (reference sequence). The DNA of the CDR3 is TGTGCCAGCAAGAGAGGTTGGGGGGTGAACACTGAAGCTTTCTTT. It codes for CASKRGWGVNTEAFF.

This chain connects TRBV6-1 to TRBJ2-2; D is unresolved. CDR3 size: 14 residues. Between the trimmed V and J ends, which lost 4 bases and 6 bases, there was a span of 12 bases. Germline V gene data show CDR1 as MNHNS and CDR2 as SASEGT. CDR3 region: CASSGRLESGELFF. The DNA for the CDR3 is TGTGCCAGCAGTGGTCGGTTGGAGTCCGGGGAGCTGTTTTTT.

This clone appeared once. The chain carries TRBV30 and TRBJ2-2, with a weak D call TRBD1 (5 bases). With 4 bases removed from V and 6 bases from J, the gap between germline ends came to 12 bases. The CDR3 runs 13 residues. Germline values: CDR1 GTSNPN, CDR2 SVGIG (reference sequence). CDR3 protein: CAWIGLGAGELFF. The CDR3 DNA follows: TGTGCCTGGATAGGGTTAGGGGCCGGGGAGCTGTTTTTT.

This clone was picked up a small number of times. The V gene is TRBV25-1, the J gene TRBJ2-1; a possible D gene is TRBD2 (6 bases). Per germline, CDR1 MGHDK and CDR2 SYGVNS. V was shortened by 7 bases and J by 7 bases, with 17 bases between the two germline ends. The CDR3 is 14 residues long. This CDR3 reads CASTSGVNWNEQFF. The CDR3 DNA follows: TGTGCCAGCACGTCGGGGGTTAACTGGAATGAGCAGTTCTTC.